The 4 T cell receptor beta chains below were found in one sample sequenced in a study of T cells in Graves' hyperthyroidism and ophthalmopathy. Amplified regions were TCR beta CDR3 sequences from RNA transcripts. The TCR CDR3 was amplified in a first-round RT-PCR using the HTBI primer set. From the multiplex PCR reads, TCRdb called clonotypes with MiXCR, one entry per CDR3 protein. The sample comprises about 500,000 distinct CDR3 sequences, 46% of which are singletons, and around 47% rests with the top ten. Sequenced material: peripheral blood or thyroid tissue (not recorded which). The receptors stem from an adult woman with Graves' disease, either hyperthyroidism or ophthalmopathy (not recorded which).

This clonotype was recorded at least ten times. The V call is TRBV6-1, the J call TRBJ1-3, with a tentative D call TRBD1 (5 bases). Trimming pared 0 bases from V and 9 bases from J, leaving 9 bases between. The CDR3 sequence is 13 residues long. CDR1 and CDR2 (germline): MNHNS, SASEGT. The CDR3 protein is CASSEASGGTIYF. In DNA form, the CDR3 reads TGTGCCAGCAGTGAAGCTTCTGGGGGCACCATATATTTT.

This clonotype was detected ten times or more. CDR3 DNA sequence: TGTGCCAGCAGCGCGGCAAACAGGGGGCGCAAGGCTAATGGCTACACCTTC. Translating gives CASSAANRGRKANGYTF. The V and J genes are TRBV9 and TRBJ1-2; 9 nucleotides align to TRBD1. The ends lost 3 bases at V and 6 bases at J; junction bases unmatched: 15. The CDR3 consists of 17 residues. Germline CDR1 and CDR2: SGDLS and YYNGEE. The full variable domain, in which reference TRBV9 and TRBJ1-2 provide the parts outside the CDR3, is DSGVTQTPKHLITATGQRVTLRCSPRSGDLSVYWYQQSLDQGLQFLIQYYNGEERAKGNILERFSAQQFPDLHSELNLSSLELGDSALYFCASSAANRGRKANGYTFGSGTRLTVV.

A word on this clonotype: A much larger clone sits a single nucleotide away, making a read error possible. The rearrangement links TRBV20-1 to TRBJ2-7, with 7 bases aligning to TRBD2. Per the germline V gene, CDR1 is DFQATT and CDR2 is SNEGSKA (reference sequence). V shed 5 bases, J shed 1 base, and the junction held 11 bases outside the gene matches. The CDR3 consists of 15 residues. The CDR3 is CSARWASGASYEQYF. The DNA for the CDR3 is TGCAGTGCTCGATGGGCTAGCGGAGCTTCCTACGAGCAGTACTTC.

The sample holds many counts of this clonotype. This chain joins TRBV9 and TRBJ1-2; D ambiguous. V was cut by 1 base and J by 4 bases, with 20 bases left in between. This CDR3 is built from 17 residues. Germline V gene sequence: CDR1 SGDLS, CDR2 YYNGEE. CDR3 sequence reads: CASSVSFRSGPSYGYTF. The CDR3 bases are TGTGCCAGCAGCGTATCTTTCAGATCCGGGCCCTCCTATGGCTACACCTTC.